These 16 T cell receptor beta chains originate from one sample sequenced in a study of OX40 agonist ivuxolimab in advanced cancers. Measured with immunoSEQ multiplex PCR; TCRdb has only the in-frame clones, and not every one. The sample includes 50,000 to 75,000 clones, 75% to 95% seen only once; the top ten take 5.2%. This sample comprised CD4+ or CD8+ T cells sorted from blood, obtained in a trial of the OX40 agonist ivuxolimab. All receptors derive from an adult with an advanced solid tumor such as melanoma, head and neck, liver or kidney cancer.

CDR3: CAWSLKGGGETQYF. DNA of the CDR3: TGTGCCTGGAGTTTAAAGGGAGGTGGAGAGACCCAGTACTTC. The chain has TRBV30 and TRBJ2-5; perhaps TRBD2 as D (6 bases). V was cut by 2 bases and J by 4 bases, with 14 bases left in between. There are 14 residues in the CDR3. The V gene's germline CDR1 is GTSNPN and CDR2 SVGIG (reference sequence).

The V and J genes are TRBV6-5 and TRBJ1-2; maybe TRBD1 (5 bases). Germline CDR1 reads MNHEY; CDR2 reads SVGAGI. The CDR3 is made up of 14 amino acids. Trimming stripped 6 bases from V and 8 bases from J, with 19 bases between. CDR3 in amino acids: CASSRDQPISGYTF. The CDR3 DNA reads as TGTGCCAGCAGCCGGGACCAACCTATATCCGGCTACACCTTC.

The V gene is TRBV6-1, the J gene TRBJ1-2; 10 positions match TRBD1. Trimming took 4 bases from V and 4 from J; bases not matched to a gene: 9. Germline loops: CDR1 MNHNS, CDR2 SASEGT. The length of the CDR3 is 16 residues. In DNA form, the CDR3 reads TGTGCCAGCAGTGTCGAAGGGACAGGGGCTCTCTATGGCTACACCTTC. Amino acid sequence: CASSVEGTGALYGYTF.

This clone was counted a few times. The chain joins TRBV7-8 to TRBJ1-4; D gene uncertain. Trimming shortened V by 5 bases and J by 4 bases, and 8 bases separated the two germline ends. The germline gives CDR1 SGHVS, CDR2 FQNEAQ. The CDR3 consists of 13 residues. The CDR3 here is CASSPDHNEKLFF. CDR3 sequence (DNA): TGTGCCAGCAGCCCGGATCATAATGAAAAACTGTTTTTT.

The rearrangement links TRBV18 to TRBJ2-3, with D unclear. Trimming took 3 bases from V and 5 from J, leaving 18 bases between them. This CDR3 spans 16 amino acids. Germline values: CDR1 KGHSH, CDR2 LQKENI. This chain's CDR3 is CASSPRFALEQDTQYF. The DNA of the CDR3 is TGTGCCAGCTCACCTAGATTCGCTCTAGAGCAAGATACGCAGTATTTT.

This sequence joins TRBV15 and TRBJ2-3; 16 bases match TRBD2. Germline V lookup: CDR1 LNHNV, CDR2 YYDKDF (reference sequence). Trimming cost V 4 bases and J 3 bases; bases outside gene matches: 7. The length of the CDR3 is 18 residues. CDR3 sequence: CATSKDPGLAGGTDTQYF. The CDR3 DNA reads TGTGCCACCAGCAAGGACCCGGGACTAGCGGGAGGGACAGATACGCAGTATTTT.

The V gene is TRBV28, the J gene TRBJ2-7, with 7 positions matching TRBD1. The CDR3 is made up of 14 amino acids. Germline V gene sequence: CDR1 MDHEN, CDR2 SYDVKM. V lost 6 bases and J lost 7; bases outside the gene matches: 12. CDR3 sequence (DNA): TGTGCCAGCAGCCCCGACAGGGTCTGGGGTGAGCAGTACTTC. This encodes CASSPDRVWGEQYF.

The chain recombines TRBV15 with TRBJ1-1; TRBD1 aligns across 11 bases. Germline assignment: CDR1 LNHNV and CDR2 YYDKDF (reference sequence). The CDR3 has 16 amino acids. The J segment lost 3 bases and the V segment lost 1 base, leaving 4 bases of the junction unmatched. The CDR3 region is CATSRGDRGVHTEAFF. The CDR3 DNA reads TGTGCCACCAGCAGAGGGGACAGGGGGGTTCACACTGAAGCTTTCTTT.

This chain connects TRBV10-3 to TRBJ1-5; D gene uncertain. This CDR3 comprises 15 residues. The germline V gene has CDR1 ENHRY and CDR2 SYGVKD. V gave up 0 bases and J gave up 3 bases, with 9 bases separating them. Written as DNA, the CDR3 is TGTGCCATCAGTGAGTCAAGAGGGAACAATCAGCCCCAGCATTTT. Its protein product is CAISESRGNNQPQHF.

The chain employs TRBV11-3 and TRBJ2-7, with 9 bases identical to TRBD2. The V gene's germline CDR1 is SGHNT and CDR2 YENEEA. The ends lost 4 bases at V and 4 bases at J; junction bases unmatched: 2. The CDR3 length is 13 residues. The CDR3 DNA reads TGTGCCAGCAGCTACCTAGCGGGATACGAGCAGTACTTC. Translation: CASSYLAGYEQYF.

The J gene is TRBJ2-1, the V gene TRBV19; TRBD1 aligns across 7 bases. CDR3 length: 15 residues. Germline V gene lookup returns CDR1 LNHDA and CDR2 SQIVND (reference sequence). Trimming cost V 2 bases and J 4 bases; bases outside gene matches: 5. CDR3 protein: CASSIQGVRYNEQFF. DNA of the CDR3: TGTGCCAGTAGTATACAGGGGGTGAGGTACAATGAGCAGTTCTTC.

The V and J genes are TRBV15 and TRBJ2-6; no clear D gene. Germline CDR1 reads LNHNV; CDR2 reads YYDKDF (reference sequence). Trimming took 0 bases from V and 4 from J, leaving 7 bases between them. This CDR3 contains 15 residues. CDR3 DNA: TGTGCCACCAGCAGAGACGGCACGGGGGCCAACGTCCTGACTTTC. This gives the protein CATSRDGTGANVLTF.

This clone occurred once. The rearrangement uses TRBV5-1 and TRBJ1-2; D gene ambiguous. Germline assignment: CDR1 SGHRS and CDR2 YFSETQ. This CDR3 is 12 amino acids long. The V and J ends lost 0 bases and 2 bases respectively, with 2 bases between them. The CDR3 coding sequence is TGCGCCAGCAGCTTGGACAACTATGGCTACACCTTC. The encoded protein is CASSLDNYGYTF.

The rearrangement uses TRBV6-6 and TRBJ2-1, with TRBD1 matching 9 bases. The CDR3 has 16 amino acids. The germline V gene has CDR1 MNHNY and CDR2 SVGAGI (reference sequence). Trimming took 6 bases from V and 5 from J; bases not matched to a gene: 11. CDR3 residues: CASRNSQGAINNEQFF. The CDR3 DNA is TGTGCCAGCAGAAACTCACAGGGGGCGATAAACAATGAGCAGTTCTTC.

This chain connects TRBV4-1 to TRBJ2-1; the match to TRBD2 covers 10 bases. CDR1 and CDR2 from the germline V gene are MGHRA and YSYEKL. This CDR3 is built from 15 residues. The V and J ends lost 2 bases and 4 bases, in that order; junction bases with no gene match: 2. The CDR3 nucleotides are TGCGCCAGCAGCCAACAACTAGCGGGGTACAATGAGCAGTTCTTC. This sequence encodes CASSQQLAGYNEQFF.

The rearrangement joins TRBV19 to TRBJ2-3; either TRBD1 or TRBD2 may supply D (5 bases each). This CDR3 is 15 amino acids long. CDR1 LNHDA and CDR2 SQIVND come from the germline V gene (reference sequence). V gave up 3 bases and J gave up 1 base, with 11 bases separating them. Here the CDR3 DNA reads TGTGCCAGTAGTATCGTTCGAGGGGGCACAGATACGCAGTATTTT. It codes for CASSIVRGGTDTQYF.